This T cell receptor (beta chain) was sequenced during a study of blood T cell repertoires in COVID-19. About the research overall: Samples taken during acute and convalescent COVID-19 were collected in the United States, Italy and Spain. T cells, B-cell-depleted T cells, or PBMCs supplied cDNA or gDNA.

Source study methods: Reference gene primers were amplified, and this amplification served to estimate nucleated cell counts. The method was immunoSEQ multiplex PCR; TCRdb's version includes in-frame clones alone and lacks a portion of them. V and J calls plus clone size are reproduced from that table; the DNA served to infer D and trimming. The repertoire includes roughly 260,000 clones, about 89% of them detected once, and over 7.5% sits in the top ten. CDR3 length: 18 residues. CDR1 SGHTA and CDR2 FQGNSA come from the germline V gene. The junction had 18 bases not matched to a gene; V was cut back by 2 bases and J by 8 bases.

This clonotype was sampled from a man between 35 and 55 years old who had recovered from COVID-19. Material for sequencing was peripheral blood. The chain joins TRBV7-2 to TRBJ2-1; 7 positions agree with TRBD2. CDR3 nucleotides: TGTGCCAGCAGCTTACGGGGCTTCTGGGCGGGAGATAATTATGAGCAGTTCTTC. Residues: CASSLRGFWAGDNYEQFF.